This T cell receptor beta chain was documented in a study of shared clonotypes between healthy human individuals. Study-wide results and caveats: With a handful of donors compared, around 5% of naive CD4 clonotypes were shared. Estimated richness was generally greater in naive than memory subsets. At large depth, rarefaction still showed sorted-subset sequencing to be incomplete.

CD45RO negativity and positive selection for CCR7 defined naive CD8 cells, a population that excluded terminally differentiated effector memory CD45RA+ cells. Turning to this clone: Its specificity is unknown.

In the source study's methods: Junction-only immunoSEQ data arrived without quality scores, meaning filtering differed. The data were produced by immunoSEQ multiplex PCR, yet TCRdb's version contains in-frame clones alone and is incomplete. From that table come the V and J calls and clone size; the DNA was used to work out D and trimming. Here the sample spans hundreds of thousands of clones, approximately 95% being singletons. The CDR3 is made up of 15 amino acids. Trimming took 4 bases from V and 7 from J; bases not matched to a gene: 10. CDR1 and CDR2 from the germline V gene are MGHRA and YSYEKL.

The J gene is TRBJ2-7, the V gene TRBV4-1; 10 bases are shared with TRBD2. What was sequenced was naive CD8+ T cells sorted from blood. This sequence originates from a woman in her twenties or thirties in good health. The CDR3 DNA sequence: TGCGCCAGCAGCCGCCTAGCGGGAGCTCGGTGGGAGCAGTACTTC. Translated: CASSRLAGARWEQYF.